The 8 T cell receptor beta chains listed next were all sequenced from one sample in a study of Graves' ophthalmopathy and Graves' hyperthyroidism. Amplified TCR beta CDR3 regions were obtained using RNA transcripts as template. Amplification began with first-round RT-PCR using HTBI primers, then second-round multiplex PCR was performed. TCRdb independently ran MiXCR on the multiplex PCR reads; one entry per CDR3 protein. The sample lists around 470,000 distinct CDR3 sequences; 13% to 15% were seen once. Specimen: blood. The receptor source for this set is a woman in her thirties with Graves' ophthalmopathy.

The CDR3 loop reads CASSPTGGMGETQYF. In nucleotides, the CDR3 is TGTGCCAGTAGCCCTACCGGGGGGATGGGAGAGACCCAGTACTTC. The rearrangement joins TRBV19 to TRBJ2-5, with TRBD2 identical over 7 bases. Germline V gives CDR1 LNHDA, CDR2 SQIVND (reference sequence). The V and J ends lost 6 bases and 4 bases, in that order; junction bases with no gene match: 11. The CDR3 has 15 residues.

The gene calls are TRBV20-1 and TRBJ2-5; D possibly corresponds to TRBD1 (6 bases). Trimming cost V 7 bases and J 5 bases, with 20 bases left between them. Germline V gene lookup returns CDR1 DFQATT and CDR2 SNEGSKA (reference sequence). This CDR3 comprises 14 residues. The CDR3 coding sequence is TGCAGTGTATTGAGCTCCAGGGGCCGGGAGACCCAGTACTTC. Its translation is CSVLSSRGRETQYF.

This clonotype was found many times. V and J are TRBV3-1 and TRBJ1-1, with D perhaps TRBD1 (5 bases). The V gene lost 4 bases and the J gene lost 9 bases, with 21 bases spanning the gap. The germline V gene has CDR1 LGHDT and CDR2 YNNKEL (reference sequence). The CDR3 has 15 amino acids. The CDR3 DNA sequence: TGTGCCAGCAGCCGCGAAACAGGTACCGTCGTCAAAGCTTTCTTT. It translates to CASSRETGTVVKAFF.

At least ten counts were recorded for this clonotype. The chain combines TRBV6-5 with TRBJ1-5; D gene uncertain. Germline CDR1 is MNHEY and CDR2 is SVGAGI. Trimming pared 8 bases from V and 2 bases from J, leaving 19 bases between. CDR3 length: 16 residues. CDR3: CASHSEPMFGNQPQHF. The CDR3 nucleotides read TGTGCCAGCCACTCGGAACCGATGTTCGGCAATCAGCCCCAGCATTTT.

This clonotype has just a few counts. This chain connects TRBV5-1 to TRBJ2-7, with TRBD2 matching over 9 bases. The CDR3 contains 17 residues. V was pared by 5 bases and J by 3 bases, with 15 bases of the junction left unmatched. Germline V gene data show CDR1 as SGHRS and CDR2 as YFSETQ. The CDR3 reads CASRDRALTSGHYEQYF. The CDR3 DNA follows: TGCGCCAGCAGGGACCGCGCCCTAACTAGCGGGCACTACGAGCAGTACTTC.

This clonotype was counted only a few times. CDR3 DNA sequence: TGTGCCAGCATCAACAGCGGGGGTCTCCAAGAGACCCAGTACTTC. Its translation is CASINSGGLQETQYF. The rearrangement joins TRBV12-3 or TRBV12-4 to TRBJ2-5, with TRBD2 matching 8 bases. The CDR3 spans 15 residues. With V trimmed by 7 bases and J by 1 base, 8 bases remained unmatched.

This clonotype was counted at least ten times. V gene TRBV12-3 or TRBV12-4 combines with J gene TRBJ2-7; 9 bases are shared with TRBD2. Trimming removed 3 bases from V and 4 bases from J; junction bases left unmatched: 4. This CDR3 is built from 14 residues. CDR3 DNA sequence: TGTGCCAGCAGTTTCTCGGCGGGAGGGTACGAGCAGTACTTC. Translated: CASSFSAGGYEQYF.

CDR3 sequence (DNA): TGTGCCAGCAGTGAGGCCGACAGGGGGAGCGAGCAGTACTTC. This codes for CASSEADRGSEQYF. This chain joins TRBV6-1 and TRBJ2-7; 9 bases align to TRBD1. The CDR3 spans 14 residues. The J segment lost 6 bases and the V segment lost 3 bases, leaving 6 bases of the junction unmatched. The germline CDR1 and CDR2 sequences are MNHNS and SASEGT.